A selection of T cell receptor beta chains follows, all from one sample in a study of T cells in Graves' hyperthyroidism and ophthalmopathy. TCRdb reprocessed the multiplex PCR reads with MiXCR, giving one entry per CDR3 protein. The table records hundreds of thousands of distinct CDR3 sequences, less than 15% of them present only once. Sequencing was done on a sample of blood. The receptors derive from a woman aged 18 to 35 with Graves' hyperthyroidism. The CDR3 runs from the conserved cysteine through the conserved F or W. A D gene is named only where the DNA matches it firmly. Clone size is given for some rows only: seen once, a few or many times, or a class if the clone is expanded.

.	many	TRBV27	TRBJ1-1	TGTGCCAGCAGTTTATCGGGGTCTGGGACTGAAGCTTTCTTT	CASSLSGSGTEAFF
.	many	TRBV28	TRBJ2-7	TGTGCCAGCAGTTATTCTGGCCGGAAGAAACCTTCCTACGAGCAGTACTTC	CASSYSGRKKPSYEQYF
TRBD1	.	TRBV10-3	TRBJ2-3	TGTGCCATCTGGACAGGTTCAGATACGCAGTATTTT	CAIWTGSDTQYF
.	many	TRBV20-1	TRBJ2-5	TGCAGTGCCCGCCTCGGCCCCGAAACCCAGTACTTC	CSARLGPETQYF
TRBD2	few	TRBV6-2/TRBV6-3	TRBJ2-1	TGTGCCAGCAGTTACGGGGCTAGCGGTAGCTCCTACAATGAGCAGTTCTTC	CASSYGASGSSYNEQFF
.	many	TRBV2	TRBJ1-5	TGTGCCAGCACCGAACGGCAGGGGAGCAATCAGCCCCAGCATTTT	CASTERQGSNQPQHF
.	.	TRBV29-1	TRBJ1-2	TGCAGCGTTTCGGGACAAGCCATTAACTATGGCTACACCTTC	CSVSGQAINYGYTF
TRBD2	many	TRBV20-1	TRBJ2-3	TGCAGTGCTCCCTTCACCGCGGGGGATTTATTAACGCCCAGCACAGATACGCAGTATTTT	CSAPFTAGDLLTPSTDTQYF
TRBD2	few	TRBV7-9	TRBJ2-3	TGTGCCAGCAGCTTAGTTGTGGCCGGGGTTAGCGGGAGATCTAGCACAGATACGCAGTATTTT	CASSLVVAGVSGRSSTDTQYF
.	many	TRBV10-1	TRBJ2-5	TGCGCCAGCAGTGCCCAGGTTCAAGAGACCCAGTACTTC	CASSAQVQETQYF
.	many	TRBV6-1	TRBJ2-1	TGTGCCAGCAGGGGGGGACAGCCTTTCTACAATGAGCAGTTCTTC	CASRGGQPFYNEQFF
TRBD1	few	TRBV25-1	TRBJ1-2	TGTGCCAGCAGTGACGCGACTAAACAGGGGATCCCCTATGGCTACACCTTC	CASSDATKQGIPYGYTF
TRBD1	.	TRBV12-3/TRBV12-4	TRBJ2-7	TGTGCCAGCAGTCTGGGACAGGGACGAGTGCAGTACTTC	CASSLGQGRVQYF
.	once	TRBV3-1	TRBJ2-5	TGTGCCAGCAGCCAAAGAGAGGCCCAGTACTTC	CASSQREAQYF
TRBD2	.	TRBV30	TRBJ2-1	TGTGCCTGGAGTGCGATGGGTAGCGGGAGCAATGAGCAGTTCTTC	CAWSAMGSGSNEQFF
.	many	TRBV20-1	TRBJ1-2	TGCAGTGCCAGGGGACGGATTGGTGATGAGGGCTACACCTTC	CSARGRIGDEGYTF
.	many	TRBV24-1	TRBJ2-5	TGTGCCACCAGTGATTTTACGGACAGTAAAGAGACCCAGTACTTC	CATSDFTDSKETQYF
.	.	TRBV19	TRBJ1-2	TGTGCCAGTAAGTCGGGGCGACTAGGCTACACCTTC	CASKSGRLGYTF
.	few	TRBV10-3	TRBJ1-1	TGTGCCATCAGTGAGCCAGGGAAGTCGAACACTGAAGCTTTCTTT	CAISEPGKSNTEAFF
.	many	TRBV3-1	TRBJ1-1	TGTGCCAGCAGCCAAGATCTGGTCTTCGGGGACACTGAAGCTTTCTTT	CASSQDLVFGDTEAFF
TRBD1	many	TRBV20-1	TRBJ2-7	TGCAGTGCTCCCGGACAGGGACGCGAGCAGTACTTC	CSAPGQGREQYF
.	many	TRBV29-1	TRBJ1-1	TGCAGCGTTGAAGAGATTGCGAACACTGAAGCTTTCTTT	CSVEEIANTEAFF
TRBD1	many	TRBV20-1	TRBJ2-3	TGCAGTGCTAGCCCCAGGGGGCCGATTGGAACGCAGTATTTT	CSASPRGPIGTQYF
.	few	TRBV20-1	TRBJ1-1	TGCAGTGCAACCCAAAACACTGAAGCTTTCTTT	CSATQNTEAFF
TRBD2	many	TRBV7-2	TRBJ2-7	TGTGCCAGCAGCCCACTAGCGGGAGGAGGCGAGCAGTACTTC	CASSPLAGGGEQYF
.	.	TRBV30	TRBJ2-7	TGTGCCTGGAGTGTCCCCGGGATCCCCTACGAGCAGTACTTC	CAWSVPGIPYEQYF
TRBD2	few	TRBV2	TRBJ2-5	TGTGCCAGCAGTGGGACTAGGGGTTCGTACTTC	CASSGTRGSYF
.	many	TRBV20-1	TRBJ2-2	TGCAGTGCCCTGGGGACCTATAACACCGGGGAGCTGTTTTTT	CSALGTYNTGELFF
.	.	TRBV18	TRBJ2-1	TGTGCCAGCTCCCCTATGGAGAGCCATGAGCAGTTCTTC	CASSPMESHEQFF
TRBD1	many	TRBV28	TRBJ2-7	TGTGCCAGCAGTTTATCAGGGACAGGGCGGCGAGAGCAGTACTTC	CASSLSGTGRREQYF
.	few	TRBV6-2/TRBV6-3	TRBJ1-5	TGTGCCAGCAGTTGGGGGGGGTCCGGCAATCAGCCCCAGCATTTT	CASSWGGSGNQPQHF